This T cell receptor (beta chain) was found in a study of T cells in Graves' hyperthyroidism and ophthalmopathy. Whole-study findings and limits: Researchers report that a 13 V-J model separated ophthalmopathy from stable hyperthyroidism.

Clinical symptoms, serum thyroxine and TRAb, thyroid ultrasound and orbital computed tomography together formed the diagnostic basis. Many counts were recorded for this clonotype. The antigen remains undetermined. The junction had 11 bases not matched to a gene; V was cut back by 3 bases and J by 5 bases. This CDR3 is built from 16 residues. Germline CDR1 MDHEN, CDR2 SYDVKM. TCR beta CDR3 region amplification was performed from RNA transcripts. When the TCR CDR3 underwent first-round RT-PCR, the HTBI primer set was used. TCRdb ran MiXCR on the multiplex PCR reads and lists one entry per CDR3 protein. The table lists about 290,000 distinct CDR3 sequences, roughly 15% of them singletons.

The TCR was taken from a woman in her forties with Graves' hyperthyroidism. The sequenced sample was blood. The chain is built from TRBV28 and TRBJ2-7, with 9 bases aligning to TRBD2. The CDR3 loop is CASSLVAGIAGDEQYF. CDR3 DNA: TGTGCCAGCAGTTTGGTAGCGGGGATAGCGGGAGACGAGCAGTACTTC.